Below, 11 T cell receptor beta chains from the same sample are listed, as sequenced in a study of response to subunit inactivated influenza vaccine. Via MiXCR, TCRdb re-called the RT-PCR reads, giving one row per CDR3 protein. The table has roughly 650,000 distinct CDR3 sequences, 14% seen once. This specimen was PBMCs from blood, taken about 14 days before vaccination. These receptor sequences come from a man aged 50-59 years who received an inactivated influenza vaccine.

The rearrangement uses TRBV6-2 or TRBV6-3 and TRBJ2-7; tentatively, D is TRBD1 (6 bases). This CDR3 has 14 amino acids. Deletions cut 5 bases from V and 3 bases from J, with 14 bases between. CDR1 and CDR2 (germline): MNHEY, SVGEGT. DNA for the CDR3: TGTGCCAGCAGTCCACAGGGTCGGAACTACGAGCAGTACTTC. Its translation: CASSPQGRNYEQYF.

This sequence joins TRBV7-9 and TRBJ2-7, with 13 bases matching TRBD2. After removal of 4 bases from V and 4 bases from J, the junction contained 10 bases not matched to a gene. This CDR3 region has 17 residues. Germline CDR1 reads SEHNR; CDR2 reads FQNEAQ (reference sequence). The CDR3 reads CASSYTGLAGNGYEQYF. As DNA, the CDR3 is TGTGCCAGCAGCTACACGGGACTAGCGGGGAACGGATACGAGCAGTACTTC.

This clonotype has only a few counts. The chain links TRBV4-3 to TRBJ2-3; D may be TRBD1 (5 bases). The V end lost 1 base, the J end lost 0 bases, and 11 bases lay between the germline ends. In germline, CDR1 is LGHNA, CDR2 YSLEER. The CDR3 runs to 16 residues. Here the CDR3 reads CASSQVAGQSTDTQYF. The CDR3 DNA is TGCGCCAGCAGCCAAGTGGCAGGACAAAGCACAGATACGCAGTATTTT.

The chain couples TRBV7-3 to TRBJ2-1; 10 bases match TRBD2. This CDR3 is built from 14 residues. CDR1 SGHTA and CDR2 FQGTGA come from the germline V gene. V gave up 4 bases and J gave up 10 bases; unmatched junction bases: 7. This CDR3 is CASSSGTSVGEQFF. As DNA, the CDR3 is TGTGCCAGCAGCTCTGGGACTAGCGTCGGGGAGCAGTTCTTC.

This chain links TRBV12-3 or TRBV12-4 with TRBJ2-7, with D uncertain. This CDR3 comprises 14 residues. The V end lost 3 bases, the J end lost 9 bases, and 18 bases lay between the germline ends. For the CDR3, the DNA is TGTGCCAGCAGTTTCCGGTCCGCTACCTCTGGGCAGTACTTC. This codes for CASSFRSATSGQYF.

The chain's CDR3 is CASSSGTGGQNEQFF. CDR3 nucleotides: TGCGCCAGCAGCTCCGGGACAGGGGGCCAAAATGAGCAGTTCTTC. The chain joins TRBV5-1 to TRBJ2-1; 12 nucleotides line up with TRBD1. The trim removed 3 bases at V and 7 bases at J, leaving 5 bases unmatched. This CDR3 has 15 residues. Germline-derived CDR1 and CDR2 are SGHRS and YFSETQ.

This clonotype was seen many times. The chain is built from TRBV28 and TRBJ1-1; 10 positions match TRBD1. CDR1 is MDHEN, CDR2 SYDVKM, per germline. The V gene end was trimmed by 5 bases and the J gene end by 7 bases; junction bases not matched to a gene: 7. CDR3 length: 14 residues. This CDR3 reads CASSAGTGVVEAFF. For the CDR3, the DNA is TGTGCCAGCAGTGCCGGGACAGGGGTGGTTGAAGCTTTCTTT.

This clonotype was counted at least ten times. This chain links TRBV5-1 with TRBJ2-5, with 14 bases fitting TRBD2. This CDR3 region has 16 residues. Unmatched junction bases numbered 7, after V lost 7 bases and J lost 2 bases. Per germline, CDR1 SGHRS and CDR2 YFSETQ. The CDR3: CASRLGTSGRQETQYF. For the CDR3, the DNA is TGCGCCAGCCGATTGGGGACTAGCGGGAGACAAGAGACCCAGTACTTC.

This clonotype was recorded a few times. V and J are TRBV4-2 and TRBJ1-1; D is unresolved. V lost 0 bases to trimming and J lost 5 bases, with 13 bases between them. The germline gives CDR1 LGHNA, CDR2 YNFKEQ. This CDR3 is 15 amino acids long. The CDR3 sequence: CASSQDVDGVTEAFF. CDR3 DNA: TGTGCCAGCAGCCAAGACGTTGATGGGGTGACTGAAGCTTTCTTT.

This clonotype was picked up a small number of times. V and J are TRBV4-2 and TRBJ2-7; D is unclear. CDR3 length: 15 residues. V lost 0 bases and J lost 0, with 9 bases in between. The germline gives CDR1 LGHNA, CDR2 YNFKEQ. The CDR3 reads CASSQEVTLSYEQYF. The CDR3 nucleotides read TGTGCCAGCAGCCAAGAGGTGACACTCTCCTACGAGCAGTACTTC.

For the CDR3, the DNA is TGTGCCTGGAGCCGGGACAACGCCTACGAGCAGTACTTC. Translated, it gives CAWSRDNAYEQYF. V usage is TRBV30 and J usage is TRBJ2-7, with a tentative D call TRBD1 (6 bases). The ends were cut back, 3 bases at V and 2 bases at J, with 11 bases in the middle. CDR3 size: 13 residues. CDR1 GTSNPN and CDR2 SVGIG come from the germline V gene (reference sequence).